This TCR beta chain originates from a study of human T cells and chemical hapten exposure. The time point was: healthy volunteer bleed at 2 weeks. The template was total RNA from unfractionated whole blood. In the authors' workflow: Per-sample TCR counts ranged from about 20,000 to 700,000, median approximately 98,000. TCRdb re-derived calls from the RACE reads in MiXCR, one entry per CDR3 protein. TCRdb, rather than the study authors, made the V and J calls. The table shows under 95,000 distinct CDR3 sequences, with approximately 9.7% occurring only once. Germline assignment: CDR1 KGHDR and CDR2 SFDVKD. Trimming removed 7 bases from V and 2 bases from J; junction bases left unmatched: 5. The CDR3 consists of 14 residues.

Sequences were obtained from whole blood. The TCR comes from a female donor in good health. Some clones in this sample may be carry-over from other donors' samples. The chain links TRBV24-1 to TRBJ2-3; 7 bases align to TRBD2. The CDR3, as DNA: TGTGCCACCAGCCCTAGCGGTCCCACAGATACGCAGTATTTT. It translates to CATSPSGPTDTQYF.